The clone carrying this T cell receptor (beta chain) was recorded a few times. Trimming took off 6 bases at V and 6 bases at J, with 14 bases between the two ends. This CDR3 spans 12 amino acids. The germline V gene has CDR1 DFQATT and CDR2 SNEGSKA (reference sequence). The data belong to a study of glioma-infiltrating T cells. Using RNA template, CDR3s of TCR alpha and beta were amplified with iRepertoire arm-PCR. TCRdb passed the multiplex PCR reads through MiXCR, listing each CDR3 protein once. This sample has approximately 400,000 distinct CDR3 sequences, with approximately 42% found just once. Sequenced input: glioma tissue, nonneoplastic brain tissue, or PBMCs (not recorded which). J is TRBJ1-2 and V is TRBV20-1, with D perhaps matching TRBD1 (5 bases). The sequence was obtained from a human donor with low-grade glioma or glioblastoma, undergoing nonglioma brain surgery, or in good health (not recorded which). The CDR3: CSAPGGTDGYTF. The DNA for the CDR3 is TGCAGTGCCCCGGGGGGGACGGATGGCTACACCTTC.